Described below is a single T cell receptor (beta chain) sequence and its context. The repertoire was sequenced with immunoSEQ multiplex PCR; TCRdb's copy has only in-frame clones and lacks some. The sample table sets out about 190,000 clones. Germline CDR1 is SGDLS and CDR2 is YYNGEE. Trimming took off 0 bases at V and 2 bases at J, with 9 bases between the two ends. The CDR3 runs 15 residues. The entry originates in a study of control samples from healthy donors and cancer patients. This chain links TRBV9 with TRBJ1-3; D unclear. The receptor was derived from a woman aged 30 to 39 in good health. The sample consisted of blood. The CDR3: CASSVDGSTGNTIYF. For the CDR3, the DNA is TGTGCCAGCAGCGTAGACGGGAGCACTGGAAACACCATATATTTT.